Listed below are T cell receptor beta chains from one sample, sequenced in a study of T cells in Graves' hyperthyroidism and ophthalmopathy. TCRdb re-called the multiplex PCR reads with MiXCR, one entry per CDR3 protein. This sample has around 400,000 distinct CDR3 sequences, with 13% found just once. Sequenced: blood. The source is a young woman with Graves' hyperthyroidism. CDR3s include the opening cysteine and the closing phenylalanine or tryptophan. The D gene is left open where the match is weak. Rows may omit the clone size; those that give it use once, few, many or a size class.

j_call clone_size d_call v_call cdr3_aa cdr3_nt
TRBJ1-6 - - TRBV5-1 CASSSGVSYNSPLHF TGCGCCAGCAGCTCGGGGGTGTCCTATAATTCACCCCTCCACTTT
TRBJ1-1 many - TRBV7-9 CASSSPGSGTEAFF TGTGCCAGCAGCTCCCCTGGATCGGGCACTGAAGCTTTCTTT
TRBJ2-3 - TRBD2 TRBV20-1 CSARIGLAGKDTQYF TGCAGTGCCCGAATCGGGCTAGCGGGAAAGGATACGCAGTATTTT
TRBJ1-3 many - TRBV18 CASSPYLAGDSSGNTIYF TGTGCCAGCTCACCTTACCTGGCAGGGGATTCCTCTGGAAACACCATATATTTT
TRBJ1-5 - - TRBV19 CASSIRDNQPQHF TGTGCCAGTAGTATCCGGGACAATCAGCCCCAGCATTTT
TRBJ1-2 few - TRBV10-3 CAIGGEGYGYTF TGTGCCATCGGGGGCGAAGGCTATGGCTACACCTTC
TRBJ2-7 many TRBD2 TRBV18 CASSPQVAGVSESYEQYF TGTGCCAGCTCACCACAAGTAGCGGGAGTTTCTGAGTCCTACGAGCAGTACTTC
TRBJ2-3 many - TRBV19 CASSKLGTGSTDTQYF TGTGCCAGTAGTAAGCTCGGGACTGGTAGCACAGATACGCAGTATTTT
TRBJ1-2 many - TRBV11-2 CASSSDGGLYGYTF TGTGCCAGCAGCTCCGACGGAGGACTCTATGGCTACACCTTC
TRBJ2-7 many TRBD1 TRBV6-5 CASSYPGQGGTYEQYF TGTGCCAGCAGTTACCCGGGACAGGGAGGGACCTACGAGCAGTACTTC
TRBJ2-1 few - TRBV28 CASSPMGLPSYNEQFF TGTGCCAGCAGTCCGATGGGACTTCCCTCCTACAATGAGCAGTTCTTC
TRBJ2-2 - - TRBV29-1 CSVEDRPSRGSGELFF TGCAGCGTTGAAGATCGCCCTAGCCGGGGATCCGGGGAGCTGTTTTTT
TRBJ1-3 few - TRBV7-6 CASSLTRWGDTIYF TGTGCCAGCAGCTTGACTAGGTGGGGAGACACCATATATTTT
TRBJ2-5 many - TRBV24-1 CATSGRQTQETQYF TGTGCCACCAGTGGCCGACAGACTCAAGAGACCCAGTACTTC
TRBJ2-7 few TRBD1 TRBV20-1 CSAAGGQGAYEQYF TGCAGTGCTGCTGGGGGACAGGGGGCCTACGAGCAGTACTTC
TRBJ2-7 many TRBD1 TRBV6-1 CASRTPGTGYYEQYF TGTGCCAGCAGGACCCCCGGGACAGGGTACTACGAGCAGTACTTC
TRBJ2-5 many TRBD2 TRBV5-1 CASRVGTTQETQYF TGCGCCAGCAGGGTGGGGACTACGCAAGAGACCCAGTACTTC
TRBJ1-2 few - TRBV5-6 CASTVDTNYGYTF TGTGCCAGCACCGTAGACACTAACTATGGCTACACCTTC
TRBJ2-2 - TRBD2 TRBV6-2/TRBV6-3 CASSYSGRLAGGDTGELFF TGTGCCAGCAGTTACTCCGGCCGTCTAGCGGGAGGGGACACCGGGGAGCTGTTTTTT
TRBJ2-1 many TRBD2 TRBV12-3/TRBV12-4 CATGTSGRGEQFF TGTGCCACCGGGACTAGCGGGAGGGGCGAGCAGTTCTTC
TRBJ2-7 few - TRBV27 CASSLSGSPGYEQYF TGTGCCAGCAGTTTATCGGGGTCCCCGGGCTACGAGCAGTACTTC
TRBJ1-2 many - TRBV28 CASNTDIGLGGYTF TGTGCCAGCAACACGGACATTGGATTGGGTGGCTACACCTTC
TRBJ2-5 - - TRBV20-1 CSGGSEETQYF TGCAGTGGGGGTAGCGAGGAGACCCAGTACTTC
TRBJ1-2 many - TRBV2 CASRLEGINYGYTF TGTGCCAGCAGGCTCGAAGGGATCAATTATGGCTACACCTTC
TRBJ1-2 many - TRBV19 CASSISRANYGYTF TGTGCCAGTAGTATTTCCCGTGCGAATTATGGCTACACCTTC